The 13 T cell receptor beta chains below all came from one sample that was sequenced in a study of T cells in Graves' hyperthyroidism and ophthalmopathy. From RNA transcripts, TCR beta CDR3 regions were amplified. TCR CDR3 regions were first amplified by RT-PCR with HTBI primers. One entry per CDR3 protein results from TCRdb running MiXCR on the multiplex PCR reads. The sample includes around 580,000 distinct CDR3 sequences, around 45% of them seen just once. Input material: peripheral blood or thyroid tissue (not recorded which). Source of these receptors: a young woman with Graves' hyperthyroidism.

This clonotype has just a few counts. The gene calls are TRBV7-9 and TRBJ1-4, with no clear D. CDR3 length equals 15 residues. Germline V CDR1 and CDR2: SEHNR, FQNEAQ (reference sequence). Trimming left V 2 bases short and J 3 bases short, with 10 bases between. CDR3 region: CASSLWEGPNEKLFF. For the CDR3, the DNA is TGTGCCAGCAGCTTATGGGAGGGCCCTAATGAAAAACTGTTTTTT.

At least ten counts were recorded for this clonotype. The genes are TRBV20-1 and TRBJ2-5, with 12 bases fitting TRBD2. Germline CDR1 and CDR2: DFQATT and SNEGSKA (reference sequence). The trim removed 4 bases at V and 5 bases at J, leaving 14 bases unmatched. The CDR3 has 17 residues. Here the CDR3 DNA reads TGCAGTGCTAAGCTACTAGCGGGAGGCCGAAGGTCGGAGACCCAGTACTTC. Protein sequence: CSAKLLAGGRRSETQYF.

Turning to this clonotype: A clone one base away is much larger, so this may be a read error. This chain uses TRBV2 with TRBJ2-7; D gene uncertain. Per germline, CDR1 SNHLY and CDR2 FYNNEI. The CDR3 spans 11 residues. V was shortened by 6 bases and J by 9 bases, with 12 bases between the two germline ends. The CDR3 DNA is TGTGCCAGCAGCCAAAGGGTCGGGCAGTACTTC. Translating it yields CASSQRVGQYF.

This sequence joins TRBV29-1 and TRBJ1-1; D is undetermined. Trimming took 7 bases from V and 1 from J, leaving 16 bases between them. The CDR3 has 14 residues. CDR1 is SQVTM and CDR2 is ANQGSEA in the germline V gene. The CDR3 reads CSASYAGGNTEAFF. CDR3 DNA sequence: TGCAGCGCCTCATACGCGGGAGGGAACACTGAAGCTTTCTTT.

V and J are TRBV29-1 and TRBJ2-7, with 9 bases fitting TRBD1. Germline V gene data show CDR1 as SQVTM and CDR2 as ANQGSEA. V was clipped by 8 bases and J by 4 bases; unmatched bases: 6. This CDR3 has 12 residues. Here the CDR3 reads CSLGTGPYEQYF. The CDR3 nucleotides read TGCAGCTTGGGGACAGGGCCATACGAGCAGTACTTC.

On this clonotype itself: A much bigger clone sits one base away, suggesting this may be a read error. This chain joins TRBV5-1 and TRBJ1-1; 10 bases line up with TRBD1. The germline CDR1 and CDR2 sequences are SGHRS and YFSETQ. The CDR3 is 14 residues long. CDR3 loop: CVSSLWGQGTEAFF. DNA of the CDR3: TGCGTCAGCAGCTTGTGGGGACAGGGGACCGAAGCTTTCTTT.

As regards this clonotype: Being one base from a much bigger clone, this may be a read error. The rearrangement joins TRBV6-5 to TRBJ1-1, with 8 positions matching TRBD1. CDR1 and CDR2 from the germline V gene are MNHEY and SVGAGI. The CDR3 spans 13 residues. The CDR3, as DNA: TGTGCCATCAGTTACAGGGGGGCAACTGAAGCTTTCTTT. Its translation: CAISYRGATEAFF.

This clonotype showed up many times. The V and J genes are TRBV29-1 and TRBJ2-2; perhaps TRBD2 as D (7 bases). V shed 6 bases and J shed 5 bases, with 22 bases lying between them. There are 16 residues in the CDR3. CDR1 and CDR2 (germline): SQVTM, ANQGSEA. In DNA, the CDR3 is TGCAGCGTGGCACAGACAGGCCGGGGAGGGACCGGGGAGCTGTTTTTT. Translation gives CSVAQTGRGGTGELFF.

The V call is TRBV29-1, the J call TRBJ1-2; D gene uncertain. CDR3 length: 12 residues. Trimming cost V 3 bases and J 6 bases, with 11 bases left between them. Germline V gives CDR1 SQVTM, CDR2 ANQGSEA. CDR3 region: CSVDAVYNGYTF. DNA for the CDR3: TGCAGCGTTGACGCGGTGTACAATGGCTACACCTTC.

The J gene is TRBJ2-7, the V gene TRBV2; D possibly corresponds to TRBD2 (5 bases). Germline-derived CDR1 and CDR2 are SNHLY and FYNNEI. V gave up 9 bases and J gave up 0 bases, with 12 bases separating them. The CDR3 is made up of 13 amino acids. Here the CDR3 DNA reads TGTGCCAGTAAAACGGGAACCTCCTACGAGCAGTACTTC. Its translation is CASKTGTSYEQYF.

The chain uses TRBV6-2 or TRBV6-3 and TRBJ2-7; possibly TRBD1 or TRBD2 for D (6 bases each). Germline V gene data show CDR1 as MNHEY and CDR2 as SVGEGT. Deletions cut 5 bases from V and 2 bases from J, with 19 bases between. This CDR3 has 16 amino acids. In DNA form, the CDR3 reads TGTGCCAGCAGTCCAAACCTGGGGGGCTACACCTACGAGCAGTACTTC. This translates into CASSPNLGGYTYEQYF.

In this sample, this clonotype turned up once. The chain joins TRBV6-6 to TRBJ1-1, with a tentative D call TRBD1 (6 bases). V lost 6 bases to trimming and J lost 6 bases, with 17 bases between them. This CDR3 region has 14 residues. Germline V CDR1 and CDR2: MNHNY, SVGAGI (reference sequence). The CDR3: CASSLGRGGAEAFF. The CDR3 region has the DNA TGTGCCAGCAGCTTGGGCAGGGGAGGAGCTGAAGCTTTCTTT.

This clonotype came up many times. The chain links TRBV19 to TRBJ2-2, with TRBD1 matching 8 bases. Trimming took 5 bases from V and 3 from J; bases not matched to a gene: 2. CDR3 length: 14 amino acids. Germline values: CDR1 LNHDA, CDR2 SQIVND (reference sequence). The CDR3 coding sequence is TGTGCCAGTAGTCAGGGGGCGTACACCGGGGAGCTGTTTTTT. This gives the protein CASSQGAYTGELFF.